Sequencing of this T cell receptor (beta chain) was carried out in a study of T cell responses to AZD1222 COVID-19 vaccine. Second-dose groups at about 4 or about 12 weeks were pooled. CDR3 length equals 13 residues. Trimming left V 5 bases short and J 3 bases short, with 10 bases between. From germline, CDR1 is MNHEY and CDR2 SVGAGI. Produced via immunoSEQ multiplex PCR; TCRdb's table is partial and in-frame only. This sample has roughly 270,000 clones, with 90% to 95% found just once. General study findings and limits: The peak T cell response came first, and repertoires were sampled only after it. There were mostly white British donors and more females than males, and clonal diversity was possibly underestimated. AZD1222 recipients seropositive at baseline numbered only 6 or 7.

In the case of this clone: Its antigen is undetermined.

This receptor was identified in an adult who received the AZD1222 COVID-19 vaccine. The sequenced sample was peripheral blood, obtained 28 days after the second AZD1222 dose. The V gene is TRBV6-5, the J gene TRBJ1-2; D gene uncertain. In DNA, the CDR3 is TGTGCCAGCAGTCCCCGGGAGGACTATGGCTACACCTTC. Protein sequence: CASSPREDYGYTF.